Here is one T cell receptor beta chain with its context. This sample was included in a study of blood T cell repertoires in COVID-19. The CDR3 has 14 amino acids. Germline V gene lookup returns CDR1 MNHEY and CDR2 SMNVEV (reference sequence). The V segment lost 6 bases and the J segment 3 bases; nucleotides outside the gene matches: 2. Generated by immunoSEQ multiplex PCR, the TCRdb table keeps only in-frame clones and is missing some. The sample gives about 440,000 clones, approximately 90% of which show up once; over 1.5% is in the top ten. Sequenced sample: PBMCs or T cells enriched from blood (not recorded which). The receptor comes from a woman between 18 and 29 years old with acute COVID-19. The J gene is TRBJ1-6, the V gene TRBV27, with 7 bases identical to TRBD1. The CDR3 spells CASRTGIYNSPLHF. CDR3 in DNA: TGTGCCAGCAGGACAGGGATCTATAATTCACCCCTCCACTTT.